This TCR beta chain was recorded in a study of early T cells in non-severe SARS-CoV-2 infection. Study-wide background: Whole-blood bulk RNA, unsorted, was sequenced, and chains were unpaired.

Attached unique molecular identifiers marked individual cDNA molecules. One entry per CDR3 protein, called by TCRdb with MiXCR from the 5' RACE reads. The repertoire holds roughly 80,000 distinct CDR3 sequences, with roughly a sixth as singletons. CDR1 and CDR2 (germline): SGHAT, FQNNGV. Trimming left V 4 bases short and J 1 base short, with 17 bases between. The CDR3 loop spans 17 amino acids. Study-wide results and limits: Lookups in VDJdb leaned toward anti-spike CD8 responses and missed private and CD4 specificities.

This clonotype was seen only a few times. The antigen remains undetermined. Sequencing input: whole blood. The receptor comes from an adult who was a healthcare worker with PCR-confirmed SARS-CoV-2 infection or an uninfected control (not recorded which). The V and J genes are TRBV11-2 and TRBJ2-1, with D perhaps TRBD1 (5 bases). The CDR3 spells CASSSPRAPLSYNEQFF. The CDR3 DNA is TGTGCCAGCAGCTCCCCCAGGGCGCCCTTATCCTACAATGAGCAGTTCTTC.